The clone carrying this T cell receptor (beta chain) has ten or more counts. CDR3 length: 13 amino acids. CDR1 and CDR2 (germline): MNHNS, SASEGT. Trimming pared 2 bases from V and 9 bases from J, leaving 13 bases between. For TCR beta, libraries came from iRepertoire HTBI primers and Arm-PCR of CDR3 regions. TCRdb re-derived calls from the multiplex PCR reads in MiXCR, one entry per CDR3 protein. The table includes fewer than 350,000 distinct CDR3 sequences, about a sixth detected once. This sample is drawn from a study of regulatory T cells in long-lasting Graves disease. The time point is: newly diagnosed GD, antithyroid drugs for less than 3 months. From PBMCs, RNA was extracted and then used to make the TCR library.

Sequencing was performed on peripheral blood mononuclear cells (PBMCs), taken at new diagnosis, from a patient treated with antithyroid drugs. The source is a female donor with Graves disease. The chain links TRBV6-1 to TRBJ2-5, with no clear D. The CDR3 loop reads CASSESGVGAQYF. In DNA, the CDR3 is TGTGCCAGCAGTGAAAGTGGGGTCGGAGCCCAGTACTTC.